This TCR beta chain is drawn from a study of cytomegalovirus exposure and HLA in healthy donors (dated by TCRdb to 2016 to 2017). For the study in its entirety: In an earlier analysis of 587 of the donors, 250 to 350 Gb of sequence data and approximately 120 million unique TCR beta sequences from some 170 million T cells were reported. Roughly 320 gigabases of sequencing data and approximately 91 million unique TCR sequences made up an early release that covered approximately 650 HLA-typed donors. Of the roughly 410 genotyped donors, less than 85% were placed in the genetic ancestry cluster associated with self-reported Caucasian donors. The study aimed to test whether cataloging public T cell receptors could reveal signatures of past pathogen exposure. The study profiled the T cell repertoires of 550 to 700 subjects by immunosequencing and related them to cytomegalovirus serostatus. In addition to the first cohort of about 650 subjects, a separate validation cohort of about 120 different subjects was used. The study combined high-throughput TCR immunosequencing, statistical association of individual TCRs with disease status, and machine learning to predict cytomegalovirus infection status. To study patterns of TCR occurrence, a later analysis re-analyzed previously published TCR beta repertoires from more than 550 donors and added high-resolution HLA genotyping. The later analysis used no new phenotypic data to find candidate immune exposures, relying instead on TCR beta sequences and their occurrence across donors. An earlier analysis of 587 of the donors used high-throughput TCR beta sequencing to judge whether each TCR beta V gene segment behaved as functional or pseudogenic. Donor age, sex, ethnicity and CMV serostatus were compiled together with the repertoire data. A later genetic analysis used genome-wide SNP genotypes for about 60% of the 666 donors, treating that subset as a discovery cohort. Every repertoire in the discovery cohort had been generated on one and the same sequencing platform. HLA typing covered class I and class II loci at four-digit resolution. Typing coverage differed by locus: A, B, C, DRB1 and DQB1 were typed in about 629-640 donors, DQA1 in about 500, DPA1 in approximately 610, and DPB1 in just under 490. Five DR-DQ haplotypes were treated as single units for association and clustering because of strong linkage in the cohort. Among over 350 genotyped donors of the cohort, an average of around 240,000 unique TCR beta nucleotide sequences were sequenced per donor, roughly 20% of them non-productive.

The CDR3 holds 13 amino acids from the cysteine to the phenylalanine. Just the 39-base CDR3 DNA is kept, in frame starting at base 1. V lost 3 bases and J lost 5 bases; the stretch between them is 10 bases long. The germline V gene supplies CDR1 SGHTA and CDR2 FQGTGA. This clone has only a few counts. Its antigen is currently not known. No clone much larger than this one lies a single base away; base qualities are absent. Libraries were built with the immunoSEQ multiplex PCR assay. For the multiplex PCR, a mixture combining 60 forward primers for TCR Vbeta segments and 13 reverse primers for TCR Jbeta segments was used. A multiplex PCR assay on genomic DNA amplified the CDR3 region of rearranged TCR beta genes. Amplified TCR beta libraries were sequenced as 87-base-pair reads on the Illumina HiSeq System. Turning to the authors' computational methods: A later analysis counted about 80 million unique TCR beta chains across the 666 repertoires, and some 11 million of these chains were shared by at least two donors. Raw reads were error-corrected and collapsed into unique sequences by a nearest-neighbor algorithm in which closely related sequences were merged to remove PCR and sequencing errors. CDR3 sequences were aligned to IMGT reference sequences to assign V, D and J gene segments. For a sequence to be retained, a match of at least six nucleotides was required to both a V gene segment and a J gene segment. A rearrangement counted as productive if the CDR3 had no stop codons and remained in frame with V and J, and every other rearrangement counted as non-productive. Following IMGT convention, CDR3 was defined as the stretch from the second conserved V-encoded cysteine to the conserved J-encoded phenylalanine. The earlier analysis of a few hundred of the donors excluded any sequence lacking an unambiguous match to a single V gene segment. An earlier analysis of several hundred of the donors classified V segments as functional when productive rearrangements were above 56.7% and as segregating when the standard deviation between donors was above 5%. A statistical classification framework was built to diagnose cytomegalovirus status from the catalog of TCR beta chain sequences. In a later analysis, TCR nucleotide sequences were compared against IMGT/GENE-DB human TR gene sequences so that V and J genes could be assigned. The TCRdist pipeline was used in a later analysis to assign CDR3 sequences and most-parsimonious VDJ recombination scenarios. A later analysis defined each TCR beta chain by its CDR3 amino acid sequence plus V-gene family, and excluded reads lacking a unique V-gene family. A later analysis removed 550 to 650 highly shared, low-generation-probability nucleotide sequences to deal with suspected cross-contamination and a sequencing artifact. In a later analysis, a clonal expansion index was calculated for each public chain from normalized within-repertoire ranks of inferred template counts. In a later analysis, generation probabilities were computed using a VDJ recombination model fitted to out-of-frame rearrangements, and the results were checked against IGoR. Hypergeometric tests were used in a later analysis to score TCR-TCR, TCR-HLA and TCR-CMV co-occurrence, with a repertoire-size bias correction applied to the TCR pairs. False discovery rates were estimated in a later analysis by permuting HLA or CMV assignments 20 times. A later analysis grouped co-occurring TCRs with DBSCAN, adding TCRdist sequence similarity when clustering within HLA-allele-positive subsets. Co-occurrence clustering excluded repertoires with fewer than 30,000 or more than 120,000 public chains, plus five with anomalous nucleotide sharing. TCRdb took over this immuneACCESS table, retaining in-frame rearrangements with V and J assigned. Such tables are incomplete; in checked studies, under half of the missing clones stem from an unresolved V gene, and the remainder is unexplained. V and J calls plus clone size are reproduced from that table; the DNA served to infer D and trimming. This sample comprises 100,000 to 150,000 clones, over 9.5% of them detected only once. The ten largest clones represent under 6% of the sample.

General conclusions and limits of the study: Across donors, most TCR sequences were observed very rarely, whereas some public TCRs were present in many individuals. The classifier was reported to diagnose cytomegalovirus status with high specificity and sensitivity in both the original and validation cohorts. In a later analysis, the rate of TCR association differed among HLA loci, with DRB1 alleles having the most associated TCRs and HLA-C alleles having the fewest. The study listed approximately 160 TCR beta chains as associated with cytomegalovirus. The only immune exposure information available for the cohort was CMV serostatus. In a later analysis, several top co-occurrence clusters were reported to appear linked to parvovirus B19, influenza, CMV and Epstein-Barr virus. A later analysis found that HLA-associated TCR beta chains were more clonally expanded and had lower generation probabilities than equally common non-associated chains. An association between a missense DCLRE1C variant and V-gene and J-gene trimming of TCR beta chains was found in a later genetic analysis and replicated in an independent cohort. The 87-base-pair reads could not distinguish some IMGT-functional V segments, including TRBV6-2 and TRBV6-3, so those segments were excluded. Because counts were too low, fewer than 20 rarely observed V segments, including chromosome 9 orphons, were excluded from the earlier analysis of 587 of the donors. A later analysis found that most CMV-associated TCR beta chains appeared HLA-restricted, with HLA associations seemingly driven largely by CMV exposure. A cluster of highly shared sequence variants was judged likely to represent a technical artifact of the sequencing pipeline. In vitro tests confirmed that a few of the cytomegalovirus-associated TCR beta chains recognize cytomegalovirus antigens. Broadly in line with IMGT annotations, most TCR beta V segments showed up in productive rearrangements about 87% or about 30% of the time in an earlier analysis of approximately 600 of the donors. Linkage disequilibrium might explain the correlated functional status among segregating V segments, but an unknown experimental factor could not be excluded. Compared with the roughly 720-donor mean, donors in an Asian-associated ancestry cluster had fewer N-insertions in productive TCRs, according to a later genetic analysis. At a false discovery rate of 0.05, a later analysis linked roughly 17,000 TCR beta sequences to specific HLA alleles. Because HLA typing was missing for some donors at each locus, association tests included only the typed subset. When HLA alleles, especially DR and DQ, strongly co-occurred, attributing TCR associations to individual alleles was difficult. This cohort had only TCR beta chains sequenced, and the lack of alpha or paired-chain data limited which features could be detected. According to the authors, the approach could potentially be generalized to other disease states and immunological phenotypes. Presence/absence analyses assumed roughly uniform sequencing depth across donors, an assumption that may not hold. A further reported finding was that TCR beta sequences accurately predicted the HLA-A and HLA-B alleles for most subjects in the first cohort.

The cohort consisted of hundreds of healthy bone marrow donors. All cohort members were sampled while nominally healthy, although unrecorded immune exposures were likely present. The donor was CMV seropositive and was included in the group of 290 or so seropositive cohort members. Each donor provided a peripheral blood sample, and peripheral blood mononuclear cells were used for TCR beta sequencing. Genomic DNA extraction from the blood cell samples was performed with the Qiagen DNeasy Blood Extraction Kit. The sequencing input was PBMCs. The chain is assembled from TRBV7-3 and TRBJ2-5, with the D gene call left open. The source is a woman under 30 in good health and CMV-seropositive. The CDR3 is CASSFGVRETQYF. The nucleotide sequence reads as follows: TGTGCCAGCAGCTTTGGAGTCCGGGAGACCCAGTACTTC.